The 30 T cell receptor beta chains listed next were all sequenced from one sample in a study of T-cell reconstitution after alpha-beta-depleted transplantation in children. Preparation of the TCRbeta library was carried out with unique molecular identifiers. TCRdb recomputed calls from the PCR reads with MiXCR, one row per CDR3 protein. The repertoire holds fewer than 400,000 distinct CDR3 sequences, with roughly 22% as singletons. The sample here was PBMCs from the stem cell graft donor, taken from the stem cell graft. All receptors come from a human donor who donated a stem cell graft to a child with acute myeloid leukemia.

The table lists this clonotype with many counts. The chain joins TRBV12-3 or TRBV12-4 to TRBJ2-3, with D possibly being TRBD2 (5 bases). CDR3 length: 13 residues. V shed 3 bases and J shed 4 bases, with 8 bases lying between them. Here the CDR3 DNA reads TGTGCCAGCAGTTTCCTTAGCGCAGATACGCAGTATTTT. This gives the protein CASSFLSADTQYF.

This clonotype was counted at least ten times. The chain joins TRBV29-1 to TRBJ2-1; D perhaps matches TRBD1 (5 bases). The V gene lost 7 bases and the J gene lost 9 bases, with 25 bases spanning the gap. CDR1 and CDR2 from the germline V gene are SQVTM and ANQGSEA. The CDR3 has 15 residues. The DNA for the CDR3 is TGCAGCGGCACAGGTCCCACCTTCCTTTTTAGTGAGCAGTTCTTC. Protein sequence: CSGTGPTFLFSEQFF.

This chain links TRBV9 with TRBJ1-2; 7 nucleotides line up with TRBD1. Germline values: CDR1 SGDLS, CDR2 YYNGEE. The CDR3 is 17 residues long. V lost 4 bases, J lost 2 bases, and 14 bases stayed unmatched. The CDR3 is CASSLSRSPRGNYGYTF. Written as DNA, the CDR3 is TGTGCCAGCAGCTTAAGTAGGAGCCCCAGGGGGAACTATGGCTACACCTTC.

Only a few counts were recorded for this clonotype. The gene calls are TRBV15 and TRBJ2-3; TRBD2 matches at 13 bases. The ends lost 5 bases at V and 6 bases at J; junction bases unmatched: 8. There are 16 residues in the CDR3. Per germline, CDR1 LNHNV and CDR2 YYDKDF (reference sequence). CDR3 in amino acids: CATSGVLAGGPDTQYF. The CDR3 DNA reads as TGTGCCACCAGCGGAGTACTAGCGGGAGGGCCGGATACGCAGTATTTT.

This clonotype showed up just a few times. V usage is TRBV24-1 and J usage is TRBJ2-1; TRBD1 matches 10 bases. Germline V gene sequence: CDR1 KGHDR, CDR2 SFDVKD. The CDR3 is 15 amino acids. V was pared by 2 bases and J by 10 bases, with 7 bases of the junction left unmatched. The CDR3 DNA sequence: TGTGCCACCAGTGATTCGGACAGGGGGGTCCAAGAGCAGTTCTTC. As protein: CATSDSDRGVQEQFF.

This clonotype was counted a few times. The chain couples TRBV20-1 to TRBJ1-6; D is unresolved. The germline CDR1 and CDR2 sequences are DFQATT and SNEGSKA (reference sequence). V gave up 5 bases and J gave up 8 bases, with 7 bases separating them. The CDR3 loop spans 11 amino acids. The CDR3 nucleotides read TGCAGTGCTGCGACGGATTCACCCCTCCACTTT. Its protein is CSAATDSPLHF.

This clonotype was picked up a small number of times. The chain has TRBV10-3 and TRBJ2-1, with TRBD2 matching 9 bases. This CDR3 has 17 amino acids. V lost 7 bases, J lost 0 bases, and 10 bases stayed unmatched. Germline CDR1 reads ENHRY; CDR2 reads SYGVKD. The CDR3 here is CAITPTSGIRSYNEQFF. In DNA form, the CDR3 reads TGTGCCATCACCCCGACTAGCGGCATACGCTCCTACAATGAGCAGTTCTTC.

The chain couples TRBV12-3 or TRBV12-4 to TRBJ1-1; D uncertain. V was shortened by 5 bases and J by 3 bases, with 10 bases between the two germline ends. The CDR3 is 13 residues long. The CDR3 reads CASSIRTDTEAFF. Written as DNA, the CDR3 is TGTGCCAGCAGTATAAGGACTGACACTGAAGCTTTCTTT.

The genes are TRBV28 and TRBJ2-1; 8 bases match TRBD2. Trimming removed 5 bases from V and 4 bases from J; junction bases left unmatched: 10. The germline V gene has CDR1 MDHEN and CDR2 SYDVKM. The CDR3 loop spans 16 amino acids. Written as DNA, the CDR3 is TGTGCCAGCAGTCCCTCAGCGGGAGCTGTTTACAATGAGCAGTTCTTC. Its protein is CASSPSAGAVYNEQFF.

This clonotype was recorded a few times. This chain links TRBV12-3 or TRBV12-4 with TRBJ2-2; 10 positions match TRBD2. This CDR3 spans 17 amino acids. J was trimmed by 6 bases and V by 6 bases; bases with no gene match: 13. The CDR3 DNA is TGTGCCAGCAGCGCCGGGTCGGCTAGCGGGAGAGCCGGGGAGCTGTTTTTT. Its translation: CASSAGSASGRAGELFF.

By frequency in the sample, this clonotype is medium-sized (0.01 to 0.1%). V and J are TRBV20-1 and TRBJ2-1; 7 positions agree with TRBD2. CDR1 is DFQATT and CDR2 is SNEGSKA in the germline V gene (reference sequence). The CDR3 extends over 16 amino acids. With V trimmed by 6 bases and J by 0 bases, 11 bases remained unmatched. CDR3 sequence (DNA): TGCAGTGCGGAAGGGACTATTTGGGACTCCTACAATGAGCAGTTCTTC. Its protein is CSAEGTIWDSYNEQFF.

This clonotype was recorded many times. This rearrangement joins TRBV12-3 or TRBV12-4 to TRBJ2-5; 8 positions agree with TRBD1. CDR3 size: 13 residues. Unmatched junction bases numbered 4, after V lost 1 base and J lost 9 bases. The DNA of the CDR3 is TGTGCCAGCAGTTTAGGGACAGGGACGGCCCAGTACTTC. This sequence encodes CASSLGTGTAQYF.

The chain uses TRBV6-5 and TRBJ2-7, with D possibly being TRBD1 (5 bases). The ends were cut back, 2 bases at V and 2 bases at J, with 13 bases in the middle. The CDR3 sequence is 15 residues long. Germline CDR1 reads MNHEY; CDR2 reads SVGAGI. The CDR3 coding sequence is TGTGCCAGCAGTTACGACGGGCCAGGGACCTACGAGCAGTACTTC. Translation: CASSYDGPGTYEQYF.

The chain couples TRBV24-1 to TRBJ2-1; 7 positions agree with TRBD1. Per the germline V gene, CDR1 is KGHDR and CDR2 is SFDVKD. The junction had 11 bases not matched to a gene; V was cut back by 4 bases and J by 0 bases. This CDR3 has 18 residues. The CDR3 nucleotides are TGTGCCACCAGTGACTCCTCGAGGGGGCGAATCTCCTACAATGAGCAGTTCTTC. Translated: CATSDSSRGRISYNEQFF.

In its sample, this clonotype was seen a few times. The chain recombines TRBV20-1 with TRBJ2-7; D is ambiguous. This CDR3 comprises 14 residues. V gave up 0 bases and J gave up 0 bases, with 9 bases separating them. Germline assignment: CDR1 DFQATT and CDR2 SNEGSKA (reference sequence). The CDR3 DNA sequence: TGCAGTGCTAGAGATGTTGCAGGCTCCTACGAGCAGTACTTC. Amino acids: CSARDVAGSYEQYF.

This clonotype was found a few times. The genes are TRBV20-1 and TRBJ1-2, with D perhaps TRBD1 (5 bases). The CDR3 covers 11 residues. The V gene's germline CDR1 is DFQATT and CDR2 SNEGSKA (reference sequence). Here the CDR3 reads CSAGTRYGYTF. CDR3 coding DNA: TGCAGCGCCGGGACCAGATATGGCTACACCTTC.

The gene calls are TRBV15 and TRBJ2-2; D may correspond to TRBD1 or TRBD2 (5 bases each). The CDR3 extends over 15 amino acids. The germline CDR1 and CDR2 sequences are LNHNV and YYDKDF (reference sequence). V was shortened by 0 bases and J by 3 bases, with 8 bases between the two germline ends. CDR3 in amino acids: CATSRDLGDTGELFF. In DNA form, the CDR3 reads TGTGCCACCAGCAGAGATTTGGGGGACACCGGGGAGCTGTTTTTT.

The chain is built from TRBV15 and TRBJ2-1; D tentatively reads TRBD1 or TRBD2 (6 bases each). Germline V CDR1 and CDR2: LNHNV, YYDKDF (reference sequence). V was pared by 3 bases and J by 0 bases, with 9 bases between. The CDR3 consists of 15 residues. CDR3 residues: CATSSGGRSYNEQFF. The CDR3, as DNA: TGTGCCACCAGCAGCGGGGGCCGCTCCTACAATGAGCAGTTCTTC. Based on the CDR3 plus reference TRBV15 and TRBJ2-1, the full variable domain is DAMVIQNPRYQVTQFGKPVTLSCSQTLNHNVMYWYQQKSSQAPKLLFHYYDKDFNNEADTPDNFQSRRPNTSFCFLDIRSPGLGDTAMYLCATSSGGRSYNEQFFGPGTRLTVL.

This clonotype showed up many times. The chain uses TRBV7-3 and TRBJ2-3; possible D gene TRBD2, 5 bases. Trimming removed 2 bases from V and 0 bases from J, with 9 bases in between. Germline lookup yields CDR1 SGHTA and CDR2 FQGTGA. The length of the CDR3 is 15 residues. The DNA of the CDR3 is TGTGCCAGCAGCTTAGGAGGCTACAGCACAGATACGCAGTATTTT. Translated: CASSLGGYSTDTQYF.

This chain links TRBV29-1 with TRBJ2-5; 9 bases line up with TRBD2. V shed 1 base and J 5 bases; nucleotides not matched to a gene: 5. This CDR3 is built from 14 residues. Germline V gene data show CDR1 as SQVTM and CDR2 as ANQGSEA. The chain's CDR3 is CSVEVSGRRETQYF. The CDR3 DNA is TGCAGCGTTGAAGTTAGCGGGAGAAGGGAGACCCAGTACTTC.

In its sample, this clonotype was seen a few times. This chain's CDR3 is CASTGTGGQPQHF. As DNA, the CDR3 is TGTGCCAGCACGGGCACGGGGGGTCAGCCCCAGCATTTT. V and J are TRBV28 and TRBJ1-5; a possible D gene is TRBD1 (5 bases). CDR1 is MDHEN and CDR2 is SYDVKM in the germline V gene. The CDR3 has 13 amino acids. V lost 7 bases to trimming and J lost 6 bases, with 13 bases between them.

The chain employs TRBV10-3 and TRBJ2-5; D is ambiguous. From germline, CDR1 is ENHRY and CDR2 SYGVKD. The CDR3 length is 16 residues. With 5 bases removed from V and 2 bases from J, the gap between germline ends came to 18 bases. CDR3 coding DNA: TGTGCCATCAGTCCCTCGGACCGAGTACCTCAAGAGACCCAGTACTTC. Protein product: CAISPSDRVPQETQYF.

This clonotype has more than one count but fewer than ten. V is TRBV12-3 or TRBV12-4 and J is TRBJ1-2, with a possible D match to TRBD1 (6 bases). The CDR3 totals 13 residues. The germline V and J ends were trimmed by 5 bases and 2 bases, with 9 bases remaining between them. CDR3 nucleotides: TGTGCCAGCAGTCGCGACAGGAACTATGGCTACACCTTC. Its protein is CASSRDRNYGYTF.

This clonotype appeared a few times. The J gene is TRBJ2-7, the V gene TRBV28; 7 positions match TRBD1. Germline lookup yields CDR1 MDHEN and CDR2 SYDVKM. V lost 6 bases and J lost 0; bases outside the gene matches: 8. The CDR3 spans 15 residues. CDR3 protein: CASSRGTANSYEQYF. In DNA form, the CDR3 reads TGTGCCAGCAGCAGAGGGACAGCGAACTCCTACGAGCAGTACTTC.

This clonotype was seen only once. CDR3 sequence reads: CASSQGLPSAYEQYF. The CDR3, as DNA: TGTGCCAGCAGCCAGGGACTGCCCAGCGCCTACGAGCAGTACTTC. V gene TRBV3-1 combines with J gene TRBJ2-7; TRBD2 might be the D (6 bases). The CDR3 spans 15 residues. V shed 3 bases and J shed 2 bases, with 14 bases lying between them. Germline V gene sequence: CDR1 LGHDT, CDR2 YNNKEL (reference sequence).

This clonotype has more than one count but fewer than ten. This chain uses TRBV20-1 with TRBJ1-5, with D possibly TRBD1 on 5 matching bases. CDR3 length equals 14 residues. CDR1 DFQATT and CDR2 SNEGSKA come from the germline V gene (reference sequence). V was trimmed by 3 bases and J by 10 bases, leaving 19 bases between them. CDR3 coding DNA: TGCAGTGCTAGCCCGGGAGGGGCATCACCTCCCCAGCATTTT. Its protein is CSASPGGASPPQHF.

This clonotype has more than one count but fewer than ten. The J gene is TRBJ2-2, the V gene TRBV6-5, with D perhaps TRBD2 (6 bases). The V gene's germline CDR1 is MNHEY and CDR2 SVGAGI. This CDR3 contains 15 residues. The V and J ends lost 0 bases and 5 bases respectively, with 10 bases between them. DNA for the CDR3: TGTGCCAGCAGTTACTCATTCGGGGGAACCGGGGAGCTGTTTTTT. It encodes CASSYSFGGTGELFF.

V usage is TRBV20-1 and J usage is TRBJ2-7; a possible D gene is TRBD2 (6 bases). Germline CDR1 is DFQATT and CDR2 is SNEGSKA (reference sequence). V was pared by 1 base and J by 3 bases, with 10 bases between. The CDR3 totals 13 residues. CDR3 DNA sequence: TGCAGTGCTAGAGGGGGACTGAACTACGAGCAGTACTTC. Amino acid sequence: CSARGGLNYEQYF.

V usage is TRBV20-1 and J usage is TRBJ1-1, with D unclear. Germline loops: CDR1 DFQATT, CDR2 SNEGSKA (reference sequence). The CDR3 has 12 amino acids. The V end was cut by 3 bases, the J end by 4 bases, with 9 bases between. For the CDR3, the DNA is TGCAGTGCTAGGTTTCGGTCCACTGAAGCTTTCTTT. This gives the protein CSARFRSTEAFF.

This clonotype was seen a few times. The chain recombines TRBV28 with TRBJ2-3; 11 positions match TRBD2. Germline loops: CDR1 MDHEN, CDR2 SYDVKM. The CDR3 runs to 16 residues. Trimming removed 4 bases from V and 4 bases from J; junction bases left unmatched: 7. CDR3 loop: CASSSLAGGPADTQYF. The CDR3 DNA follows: TGTGCCAGCAGTTCCTTAGCGGGAGGGCCGGCAGATACGCAGTATTTT.